This T cell receptor (beta chain) originates from a study of T cell clonotyping in hematopoietic cell transplantation. The study's findings and limits: No sorting was done, leaving CD4 and CD8 contributions mixed.

Using immunoSEQ multiplex PCR, the repertoire was profiled, and TCRdb retains in-frame clones only, with some absent. Counted here are about 16,000 clones, 90% occurring once; the ten biggest clones make up approximately 3%. This CDR3 contains 11 residues. Trimming left V 4 bases short and J 8 bases short, with 8 bases between. CDR1 SGHNT and CDR2 YENEEA come from the germline V gene. As for this clone: Its antigen is not known.

This TCR derives from a man aged 50 to 59 in good health. Some clones in this sample may be carry-over from other donors' samples. Source material: peripheral blood mononuclear cells. The chain recombines TRBV11-3 with TRBJ1-2, with no clear D. CDR3 coding DNA: TGTGCCAGCAGCTCACCCGTGGGCTACACCTTC. Translation gives CASSSPVGYTF.